A selection of T cell receptor beta chains follows, all from one sample in a study of human T cells and chemical hapten exposure. MiXCR, applied by TCRdb to the 5' RACE reads, yields one record per CDR3 protein. The table shows around 82,000 distinct CDR3 sequences, with 6% to 8.5% occurring only once. Receptors were obtained from a male donor in good health. CDR3s include the opening cysteine and the closing phenylalanine or tryptophan. A D gene is named only where the DNA matches it firmly. Only some rows state a clone size, as once, few, many or a class for expanded clones.

j_gene,d_gene,abundance,v_gene,CDR3aa,CDR3nt
TRBJ1-4,-,few,TRBV7-9,CASSLRETPTNEKLFF,TGTGCCAGCAGCTTACGTGAAACCCCAACTAATGAAAAACTGTTTTTT
TRBJ1-5,TRBD1,-,TRBV7-8,CASSLEPGQGIRGNQPQHF,TGTGCCAGCAGCTTAGAGCCGGGACAGGGGATTCGAGGCAATCAGCCCCAGCATTTT
TRBJ2-3,TRBD1,many,TRBV5-1,CASSLGDRGYTDTQYF,TGCGCCAGCAGCTTGGGGGACAGGGGGTACACAGATACGCAGTATTTT
TRBJ1-5,TRBD1,few,TRBV20-1,CSARSGTGGGTRSNQPQHF,TGCAGTGCTAGGTCCGGGACAGGGGGCGGCACCCGTAGCAATCAGCCCCAGCATTTT
TRBJ2-6,TRBD1,-,TRBV27,CASSSMGADRVLGSGANVLTF,TGTGCCAGCAGTTCGATGGGGGCAGACAGGGTGCTGGGGTCTGGGGCCAACGTCCTGACTTTC
TRBJ2-3,-,few,TRBV23-1,CASTPQRGGTDTQYF,TGCGCCAGCACTCCGCAAAGGGGTGGCACAGATACGCAGTATTTT
TRBJ1-2,-,-,TRBV2,CASVVREIYGYTF,TGTGCCAGCGTAGTTCGGGAGATCTATGGCTACACCTTC
TRBJ2-5,-,many,TRBV4-1,CASSQEETQYF,TGCGCCAGCAGCCAAGAAGAGACCCAGTACTTC
TRBJ2-1,TRBD2,few,TRBV7-2,CASSLGTSGIAEQFF,TGTGCCAGCAGCTTAGGGACTAGCGGGATCGCCGAGCAGTTCTTC
TRBJ1-5,-,many,TRBV6-1,CASSESSLSNQPQHF,TGTGCCAGCAGTGAATCATCCTTGAGCAATCAGCCCCAGCATTTT
TRBJ1-6,-,-,TRBV10-3,CAISLADSPLHF,TGTGCCATCAGTCTTGCGGATTCACCCCTCCACTTT
TRBJ2-7,TRBD2,few,TRBV7-9,CASSSPSSGGADEQYF,TGTGCCAGCAGCTCTCCCTCTAGCGGGGGGGCTGACGAGCAGTACTTC
TRBJ2-3,TRBD1,few,TRBV24-1,CATSDSRGPVPDTQYF,TGTGCCACCAGTGATTCGAGGGGGCCAGTCCCGGATACGCAGTATTTT
TRBJ2-7,-,few,TRBV20-1,CSASGDSTYEQYF,TGCAGTGCCTCCGGGGACTCTACCTACGAGCAGTACTTC
TRBJ1-2,TRBD1,few,TRBV5-1,CASQGGRPYGYTF,TGCGCCAGCCAGGGGGGGAGGCCCTATGGCTACACCTTC
TRBJ2-7,TRBD2,few,TRBV4-2,CASSQEHSGGAIYEQYF,TGTGCCAGCAGCCAAGAGCATAGCGGGGGGGCTATCTACGAGCAGTACTTC
TRBJ1-4,TRBD1,many,TRBV29-1,CSGQGSTNEKLFF,TGCAGCGGACAGGGCTCAACTAATGAAAAACTGTTTTTT
TRBJ2-1,-,-,TRBV6-5,CASSWGAEQFF,TGTGCCAGCAGTTGGGGGGCAGAGCAGTTCTTC
TRBJ2-1,TRBD2,many,TRBV5-1,CASSLFPSGGSSSYNEQFF,TGCGCCAGCAGCTTGTTCCCTAGCGGGGGTTCTAGCTCCTACAATGAGCAGTTCTTC
TRBJ1-5,-,many,TRBV2,CASSDISRGVQPQHF,TGTGCCAGCAGTGATATCTCTAGAGGGGTTCAGCCCCAGCATTTT
TRBJ1-2,-,-,TRBV29-1,CSVGREFYGYTF,TGCAGCGTGGGCAGGGAATTCTATGGCTACACCTTC
TRBJ1-6,TRBD1,many,TRBV5-6,CASSETGRSYNSPLHF,TGTGCCAGCAGCGAGACAGGGCGATCCTATAATTCACCCCTCCACTTT